This entry lists 32 T cell receptor beta chains sequenced from one sample in a study of a mutant IDH1 vaccine in newly diagnosed glioma. Time point here: week 47, end of study. The investigators gave 300 ug of mutant IDH1 20-mer peptide in each vaccine dose, together with topical imiquimod. Some clones are missing from TCRdb's copy, which holds only in-frame ones; the method was immunoSEQ multiplex PCR. Of about 94,000 clones in the sample, roughly nine tenths were seen once. These receptors have no known antigen. The sample in question was PBMCs, obtained from a glioma patient whose treatment included an IDH1 peptide vaccine. The receptor set was obtained from a woman in her 50s with glioma.

The rearrangement uses TRBV15 and TRBJ2-3, with 8 bases identical to TRBD2. Trimming took 0 bases from V and 8 from J; bases not matched to a gene: 13. Germline V gives CDR1 LNHNV, CDR2 YYDKDF (reference sequence). The CDR3 spans 17 residues. The CDR3 DNA reads TGTGCCACCAGCAGAGAGCCAGCGGGGGCGTCCTGGGGTACGCAGTATTTT. This encodes CATSREPAGASWGTQYF.

The V gene is TRBV7-9, the J gene TRBJ2-5; 10 nucleotides line up with TRBD1. J was trimmed by 0 bases and V by 5 bases; bases with no gene match: 12. The length of the CDR3 is 18 residues. Germline CDR1 reads SEHNR; CDR2 reads FQNEAQ (reference sequence). CDR3 bases: TGTGCCAGCAGCCCCTTCAGGAGGGGACAGGGGTACCAAGAGACCCAGTACTTC. Translation gives CASSPFRRGQGYQETQYF.

As DNA, the CDR3 is TGTGCCAGCAGCCATGGGGGGCAAGGAATCCCCCTCCACTTT. Translation gives CASSHGGQGIPLHF. The rearrangement uses TRBV14 and TRBJ1-6; D may be TRBD1 (6 bases). Per the germline V gene, CDR1 is SGHDN and CDR2 is FVKESK. The CDR3 runs to 14 residues. Trimming pared 3 bases from V and 13 bases from J, leaving 16 bases between. Full variable domain (rest looked up from reference TRBV14 and TRBJ1-6): EAGVTQFPSHSVIEKGQTVTLRCDPISGHDNLYWYRRVMGKEIKFLLHFVKESKQDESGMPNNRFLAERTGGTYSTLKVQPAELEDSGVYFCASSHGGQGIPLHFGNGTRLTVT.

This clone has just a few counts. The V call is TRBV14, the J call TRBJ1-1; D not certain. CDR1 SGHDN and CDR2 FVKESK come from the germline V gene. The CDR3 contains 14 residues. V was shortened by 0 bases and J by 2 bases, with 7 bases between the two germline ends. CDR3 residues: CASSQDWGNTEAFF. The DNA of the CDR3 is TGTGCCAGCAGCCAAGACTGGGGTAACACTGAAGCTTTCTTT.

Note on this clone: This sample includes further DNA sequences coding for the same CDR3. The DNA for the CDR3 is TGTGCCAGCAGCGTAGGTAGCGGGAGCTACGAGCAGTACTTC. Translating gives CASSVGSGSYEQYF. This sequence joins TRBV9 and TRBJ2-7; 9 bases agree with TRBD2. The CDR3 has 14 amino acids. With V trimmed by 0 bases and J by 3 bases, 1 base remained unmatched. The germline V gene encodes CDR1 SGDLS and CDR2 YYNGEE.

This clone appeared a single time. This rearrangement joins TRBV9 to TRBJ1-1; no clear D gene. V was clipped by 0 bases and J by 5 bases, with 8 bases between them. The germline CDR1 and CDR2 sequences are SGDLS and YYNGEE. CDR3 length equals 13 residues. The CDR3 DNA sequence: TGTGCCAGCAGCGTAGTTTCTCAAACTGAAGCTTTCTTT. Translation: CASSVVSQTEAFF.

This clone was detected only once. This chain links TRBV5-5 with TRBJ2-1; 8 bases match TRBD2. CDR1 is SGHKS and CDR2 is YYEKEE in the germline V gene (reference sequence). The CDR3 consists of 15 residues. The V gene end was trimmed by 2 bases and the J gene end by 9 bases; junction bases not matched to a gene: 10. CDR3 coding DNA: TGTGCCAGCAGCTTTTCCAGGACTAGCTTTGGTGAGCAGTTCTTC. Translated, it gives CASSFSRTSFGEQFF.

The rearrangement joins TRBV19 to TRBJ2-3; no definite D call. The germline CDR1 and CDR2 sequences are LNHDA and SQIVND (reference sequence). The CDR3 is made up of 13 amino acids. Trimming took off 2 bases at V and 2 bases at J, with 5 bases between the two ends. CDR3 nucleotide sequence: TGTGCCAGTAGTATATGGAACACAGATACGCAGTATTTT. Encoded protein: CASSIWNTDTQYF.

This chain joins TRBV7-9 and TRBJ2-7; 13 nucleotides match TRBD2. Germline V lookup: CDR1 SEHNR, CDR2 FQNEAQ (reference sequence). The CDR3 length is 17 residues. J lost 2 bases, V lost 5 bases, and 9 bases had no gene match. The CDR3 DNA is TGTGCCAGCAGCGAACTGAGGACTAGCGGGAGACCCTACGAGCAGTACTTC. Translating it yields CASSELRTSGRPYEQYF.

The rearrangement joins TRBV28 to TRBJ1-4, with no clear D. The germline gives CDR1 MDHEN, CDR2 SYDVKM. Trimming took off 10 bases at V and 8 bases at J, with 11 bases between the two ends. CDR3 length: 11 amino acids. CDR3 nucleotide sequence: TGTGCCACCTCCCGGAGCGAAAAACTGTTTTTT. As protein: CATSRSEKLFF.

This clone has a handful of counts. The gene calls are TRBV6-4 and TRBJ2-5; 10 positions agree with TRBD1. The end of the DNA is better explained by TRBJ2-7, so the J call may be wrong. This CDR3 has 16 residues. Germline V gene sequence: CDR1 MRHNA, CDR2 SNTAGT. For the CDR3, the DNA is TGTGCCAGCCTCCTACCCTTCCGGGACAGGGGCTACGAGCAGTACTTC. As protein: CASLLPFRDRGYEQYF.

The gene calls are TRBV9 and TRBJ1-5, with a weak D call TRBD1 (5 bases). Trimming took off 2 bases at V and 0 bases at J, with 12 bases between the two ends. The germline CDR1 and CDR2 sequences are SGDLS and YYNGEE. This CDR3 contains 16 residues. The CDR3 DNA follows: TGTGCCAGCAGCGTGGGGGACGTCAATAGCAATCAGCCCCAGCATTTT. Amino acid sequence: CASSVGDVNSNQPQHF.

The CDR3 region has the DNA TGCGCCAGCAGCTCTGGGACAGAGACCTACGAGCAGTACTTC. Its protein product is CASSSGTETYEQYF. The V and J genes are TRBV5-1 and TRBJ2-7; 7 nucleotides match TRBD1. Per the germline V gene, CDR1 is SGHRS and CDR2 is YFSETQ. This CDR3 region has 14 residues. The J segment lost 2 bases and the V segment lost 3 bases, leaving 5 bases of the junction unmatched.

The gene calls are TRBV11-2 and TRBJ2-2, with D possibly being TRBD2 (6 bases). The germline gives CDR1 SGHAT, CDR2 FQNNGV. This CDR3 has 14 residues. Trimming pared 0 bases from V and 7 bases from J, leaving 9 bases between. The CDR3, as DNA: TGTGCCAGCAGCTTAGATTTCGGGGGCGGGGAGCTGTTTTTT. Encoded protein: CASSLDFGGGELFF.

The chain joins TRBV29-1 to TRBJ2-3; maybe TRBD2 (6 bases). The V gene's germline CDR1 is SQVTM and CDR2 ANQGSEA. The V end lost 6 bases, the J end lost 6 bases, and 19 bases lay between the germline ends. There are 14 residues in the CDR3. CDR3 protein: CSVPSPVTRDTQYF. In DNA form, the CDR3 reads TGCAGCGTCCCCAGTCCAGTGACTAGGGATACGCAGTATTTT.

This chain joins TRBV7-9 and TRBJ2-5; a possible D gene is TRBD1 (6 bases). The germline V and J ends were trimmed by 5 bases and 5 bases, with 15 bases remaining between them. Germline V CDR1 and CDR2: SEHNR, FQNEAQ (reference sequence). The CDR3 is 14 amino acids. The CDR3 DNA reads TGTGCCAGCAGCACCGGACAGTCTTTGGAGACCCAGTACTTC. Protein sequence: CASSTGQSLETQYF.

The V and J genes are TRBV27 and TRBJ2-2, with a weak D call TRBD1 (5 bases). The germline gives CDR1 MNHEY, CDR2 SMNVEV (reference sequence). There are 12 residues in the CDR3. The V end was cut by 8 bases, the J end by 6 bases, with 10 bases between. CDR3 in DNA: TGTGCCAGCGGCAGGGTTGCCGGGGAGCTGTTTTTT. Translating gives CASGRVAGELFF.

The chain recombines TRBV5-1 with TRBJ2-1, with 7 bases that match TRBD1. Looked up from germline, CDR1 is SGHRS and CDR2 is YFSETQ. This CDR3 has 15 residues. V trimming: 2 bases; J trimming: 4 bases; junction bases outside the gene matches: 6. CDR3 bases: TGCGCCAGCAGCTTTCAGGGGGATGTATACAATGAGCAGTTCTTC. Its translation: CASSFQGDVYNEQFF. Together with reference TRBV5-1 and TRBJ2-1, the CDR3 gives the full variable domain: KAGVTQTPRYLIKTRGQQVTLSCSPISGHRSVSWYQQTPGQGLQFLFEYFSETQRNKGNFPGRFSGRQFSNSRSEMNVSTLELGDSALYLCASSFQGDVYNEQFFGPGTRLTVL.

This clone appeared a single time. The chain couples TRBV27 to TRBJ1-1; TRBD1 is a possible D gene (5 bases). The CDR3 extends over 15 amino acids. Trimming removed 4 bases at V and 3 bases at J, with 15 bases between. The germline V gene has CDR1 MNHEY and CDR2 SMNVEV (reference sequence). The CDR3 loop is CASSSSTVLDTEAFF. The CDR3 DNA reads as TGTGCCAGCAGTTCATCGACAGTGTTAGACACTGAAGCTTTCTTT.

The chain uses TRBV6-1 and TRBJ2-7; D gene ambiguous. Germline CDR1 MNHNS, CDR2 SASEGT. V gave up 10 bases and J gave up 4 bases, with 11 bases separating them. CDR3 size: 11 residues. CDR3 amino acids: CATRLEYEQYF. DNA of the CDR3: TGTGCCACCCGACTTGAATACGAGCAGTACTTC.

The rearrangement links TRBV9 to TRBJ2-3; 13 bases agree with TRBD2. The CDR3 runs to 16 residues. Trimming took 4 bases from V and 6 from J; bases not matched to a gene: 8. Germline V lookup: CDR1 SGDLS, CDR2 YYNGEE. This chain's CDR3 is CASSSGLAGVTDTQYF. DNA of the CDR3: TGTGCCAGCAGCTCCGGACTAGCGGGAGTAACCGATACGCAGTATTTT.

The chain combines TRBV11-2 with TRBJ2-1; 8 bases are a match to TRBD2. From germline, CDR1 is SGHAT and CDR2 FQNNGV. The V and J ends lost 1 base and 5 bases, in that order; junction bases with no gene match: 10. CDR3 length equals 17 residues. The CDR3 DNA is TGTGCCAGCAGCTTAGTGGCTCCGGGACTAGGTAACAATGAGCAGTTCTTC. It yields the protein CASSLVAPGLGNNEQFF.

This clone came up once. The chain employs TRBV10-3 and TRBJ2-5; D call uncertain. The CDR3 spans 17 residues. With 2 bases removed from V and 4 bases from J, the gap between germline ends came to 20 bases. Germline V gives CDR1 ENHRY, CDR2 SYGVKD. The CDR3 DNA reads as TGTGCCATCAGTGAGGGGGTCGGTCCGGGCCTCCCAGAGACCCAGTACTTC. Protein product: CAISEGVGPGLPETQYF.

V gene TRBV19 combines with J gene TRBJ2-5; D gene unclear. CDR3 length: 14 residues. V lost 5 bases and J 0 bases, leaving 10 bases between the germline ends. Per the germline V gene, CDR1 is LNHDA and CDR2 is SQIVND (reference sequence). This chain's CDR3 is CASSLDPYQETQYF. CDR3 DNA: TGTGCCAGTAGTCTTGACCCGTACCAAGAGACCCAGTACTTC.

This chain joins TRBV10-3 and TRBJ2-7, with D unclear. The CDR3 is 14 residues long. Germline CDR1 reads ENHRY; CDR2 reads SYGVKD. The germline V and J ends were trimmed by 5 bases and 1 base, with 12 bases remaining between them. The CDR3 region has the DNA TGTGCCATCAGTTCAGGTCGATGGTCCTACGAGCAGTACTTC. Protein product: CAISSGRWSYEQYF.

The chain is built from TRBV9 and TRBJ2-7; D gene ambiguous. V was pared by 3 bases and J by 6 bases, with 13 bases between. The CDR3 runs 13 residues. Germline lookup yields CDR1 SGDLS and CDR2 YYNGEE. The CDR3 region has the DNA TGTGCCAGCAGCGACCTTCATGGTACCGAGCAGTACTTC. Its protein product is CASSDLHGTEQYF.

The chain employs TRBV7-3 and TRBJ1-2; weak D call: TRBD1 (5 bases). Germline assignment: CDR1 SGHTA and CDR2 FQGTGA. Trimming took 3 bases from V and 5 from J, leaving 10 bases between them. The CDR3 consists of 13 residues. CDR3 sequence reads: CASSFRDGYGYTF. The CDR3 region has the DNA TGTGCCAGCAGCTTTAGGGACGGATATGGCTACACCTTC.

V gene TRBV7-2 combines with J gene TRBJ2-1; 13 bases map to TRBD2. Germline values: CDR1 SGHTA, CDR2 FQGNSA. The CDR3 sequence is 15 residues long. The ends lost 5 bases at V and 10 bases at J; junction bases unmatched: 8. The CDR3 coding sequence is TGTGCCAGCAGCCCGCGGACTAGCGGGAGCTACGAGCAGTTCTTC. This codes for CASSPRTSGSYEQFF.

V gene TRBV27 combines with J gene TRBJ2-6; TRBD2 is a possible D gene (5 bases). The CDR3 loop spans 16 amino acids. V was clipped by 0 bases and J by 1 base, with 7 bases between them. The germline CDR1 and CDR2 sequences are MNHEY and SMNVEV (reference sequence). DNA for the CDR3: TGTGCCAGCAGTTTATCGGGAGCATCTGGGGCCAACGTCCTGACTTTC. Its translation is CASSLSGASGANVLTF.

V usage is TRBV12-5 and J usage is TRBJ2-5; 11 positions match TRBD2. The CDR3 runs to 17 residues. V was pared by 1 base and J by 5 bases, with 9 bases of the junction left unmatched. The germline V gene encodes CDR1 LGHNT and CDR2 FRNRAP. This CDR3 is CASGLGTSGSVRETQYF. The CDR3 bases are TGTGCTAGTGGTTTGGGAACTAGCGGGAGCGTACGGGAGACCCAGTACTTC.

J is TRBJ1-2 and V is TRBV18, with unresolved D. Between the trimmed V and J ends, which lost 4 bases and 2 bases, there was a span of 8 bases. Looked up from germline, CDR1 is KGHSH and CDR2 is LQKENI. This CDR3 has 13 amino acids. CDR3 sequence reads: CASSRLENYGYTF. As DNA, the CDR3 is TGTGCCAGCTCACGTCTGGAGAACTATGGCTACACCTTC.

V is TRBV5-1 and J is TRBJ1-6; D unresolved. Trimming stripped 1 base from V and 5 bases from J, with 10 bases between. CDR3 length: 15 residues. Germline assignment: CDR1 SGHRS and CDR2 YFSETQ. Written as DNA, the CDR3 is TGCGCCAGCAGCTTGACGGCTGCCGATAATTCACCCCTCCACTTT. This translates into CASSLTAADNSPLHF.